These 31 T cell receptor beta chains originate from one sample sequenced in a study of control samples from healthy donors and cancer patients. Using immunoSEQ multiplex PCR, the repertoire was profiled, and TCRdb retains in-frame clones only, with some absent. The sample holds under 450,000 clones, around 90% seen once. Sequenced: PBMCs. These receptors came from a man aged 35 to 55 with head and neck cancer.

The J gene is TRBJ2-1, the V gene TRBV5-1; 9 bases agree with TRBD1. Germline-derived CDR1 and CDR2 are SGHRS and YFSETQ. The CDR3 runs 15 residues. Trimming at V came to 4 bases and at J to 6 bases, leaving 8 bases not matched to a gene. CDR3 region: CASSTNRGLSNEQFF. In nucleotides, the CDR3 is TGCGCCAGCAGCACCAACAGGGGGCTGAGCAATGAGCAGTTCTTC.

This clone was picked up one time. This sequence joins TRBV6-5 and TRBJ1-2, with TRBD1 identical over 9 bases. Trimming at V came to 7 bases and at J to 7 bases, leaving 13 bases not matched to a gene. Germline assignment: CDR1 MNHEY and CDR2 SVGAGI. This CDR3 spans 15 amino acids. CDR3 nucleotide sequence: TGTGCCAGCACCCCAGACAGGGGGGTTAAAGGTGGCTACACCTTC. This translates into CASTPDRGVKGGYTF.

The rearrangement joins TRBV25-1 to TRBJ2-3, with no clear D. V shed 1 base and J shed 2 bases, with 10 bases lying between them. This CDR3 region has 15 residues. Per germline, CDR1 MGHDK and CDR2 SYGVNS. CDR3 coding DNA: TGTGCCAGCAGTGAATTTGAGGCATTCACAGATACGCAGTATTTT. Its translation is CASSEFEAFTDTQYF.

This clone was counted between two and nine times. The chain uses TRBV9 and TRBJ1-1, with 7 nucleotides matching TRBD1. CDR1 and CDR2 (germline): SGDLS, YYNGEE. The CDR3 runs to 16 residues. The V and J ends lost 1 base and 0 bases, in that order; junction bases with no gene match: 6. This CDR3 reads CASSVREGQMNTEAFF. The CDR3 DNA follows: TGTGCCAGCAGCGTAAGGGAGGGACAGATGAACACTGAAGCTTTCTTT.

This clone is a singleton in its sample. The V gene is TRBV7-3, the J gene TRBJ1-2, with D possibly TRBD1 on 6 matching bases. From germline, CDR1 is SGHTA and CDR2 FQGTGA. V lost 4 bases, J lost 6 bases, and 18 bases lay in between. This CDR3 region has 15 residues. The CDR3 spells CASSWAQGREDGYTF. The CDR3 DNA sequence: TGTGCCAGCAGCTGGGCCCAGGGGAGGGAAGATGGCTACACCTTC.

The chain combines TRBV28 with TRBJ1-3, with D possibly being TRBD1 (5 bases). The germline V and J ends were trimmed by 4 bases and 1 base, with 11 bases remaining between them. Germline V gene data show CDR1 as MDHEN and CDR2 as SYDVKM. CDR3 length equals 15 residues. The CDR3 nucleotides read TGTGCCAGCAGTTCCCGCCAGGGTTCTGGAAACACCATATATTTT. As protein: CASSSRQGSGNTIYF.

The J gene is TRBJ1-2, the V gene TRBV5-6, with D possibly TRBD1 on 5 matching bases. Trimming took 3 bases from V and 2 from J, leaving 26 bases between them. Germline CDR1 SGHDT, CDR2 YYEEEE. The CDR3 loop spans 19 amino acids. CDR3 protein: CASSSRLGAFTSGNYGYTF. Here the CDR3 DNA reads TGTGCCAGCAGCTCCCGGCTAGGGGCATTCACTTCGGGCAACTATGGCTACACCTTC.

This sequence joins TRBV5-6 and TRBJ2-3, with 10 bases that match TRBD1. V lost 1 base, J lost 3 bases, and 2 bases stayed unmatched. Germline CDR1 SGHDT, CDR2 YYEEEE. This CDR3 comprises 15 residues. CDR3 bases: TGTGCCAGCAGCTTGCGGACAGGGGGAACAGATACGCAGTATTTT. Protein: CASSLRTGGTDTQYF.

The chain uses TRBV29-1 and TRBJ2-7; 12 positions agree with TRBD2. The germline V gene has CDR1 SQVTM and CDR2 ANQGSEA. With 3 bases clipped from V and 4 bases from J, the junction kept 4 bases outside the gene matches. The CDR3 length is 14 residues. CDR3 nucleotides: TGCAGCGTTGAGGGAGGGACTAGCGGGTACGAGCAGTACTTC. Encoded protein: CSVEGGTSGYEQYF.

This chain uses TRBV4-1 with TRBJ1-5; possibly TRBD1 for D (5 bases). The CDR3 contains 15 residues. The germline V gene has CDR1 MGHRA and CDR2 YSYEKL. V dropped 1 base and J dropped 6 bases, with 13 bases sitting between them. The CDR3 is CASSQAGIGTQPQHF. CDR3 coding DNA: TGCGCCAGCAGCCAAGCCGGGATCGGGACTCAGCCCCAGCATTTT.

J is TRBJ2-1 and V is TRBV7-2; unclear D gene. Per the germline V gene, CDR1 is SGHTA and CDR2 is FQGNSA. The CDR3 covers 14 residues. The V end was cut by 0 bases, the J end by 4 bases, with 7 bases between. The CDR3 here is CASSLASSYNEQFF. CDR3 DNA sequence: TGTGCCAGCAGCTTAGCCAGCAGTTACAATGAGCAGTTCTTC. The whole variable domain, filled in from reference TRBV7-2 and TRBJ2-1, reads GAGVSQSPSNKVTEKGKDVELRCDPISGHTALYWYRQSLGQGLEFLIYFQGNSAPDKSGLPSDRFSAERTGGSVSTLTIQRTQQEDSAVYLCASSLASSYNEQFFGPGTRLTVL.

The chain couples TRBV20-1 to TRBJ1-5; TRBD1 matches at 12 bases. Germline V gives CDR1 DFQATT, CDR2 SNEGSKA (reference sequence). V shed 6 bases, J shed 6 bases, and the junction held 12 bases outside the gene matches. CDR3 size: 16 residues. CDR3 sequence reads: CSASAGGQGATQPQHF. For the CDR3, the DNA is TGCAGTGCGAGTGCCGGGGGACAGGGGGCAACTCAGCCCCAGCATTTT.

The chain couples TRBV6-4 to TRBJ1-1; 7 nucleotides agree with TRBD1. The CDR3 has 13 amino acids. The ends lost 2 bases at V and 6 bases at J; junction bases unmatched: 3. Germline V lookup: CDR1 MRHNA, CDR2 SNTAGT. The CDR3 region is CASSDDREAEAFF. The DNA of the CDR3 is TGTGCCAGCAGTGACGACAGGGAGGCTGAAGCTTTCTTT.

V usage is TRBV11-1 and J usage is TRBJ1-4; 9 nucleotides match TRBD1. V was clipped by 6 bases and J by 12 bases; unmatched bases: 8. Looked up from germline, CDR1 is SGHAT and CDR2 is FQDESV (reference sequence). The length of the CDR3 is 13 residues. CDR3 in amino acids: CASSTTGGDQLFF. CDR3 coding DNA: TGTGCCAGCAGTACGACAGGGGGTGATCAACTGTTTTTT.

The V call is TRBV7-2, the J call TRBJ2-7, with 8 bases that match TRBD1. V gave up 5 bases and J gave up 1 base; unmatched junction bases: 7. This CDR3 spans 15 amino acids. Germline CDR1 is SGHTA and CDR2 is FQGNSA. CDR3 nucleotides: TGTGCCAGCAGCCGTTCGGGACAGGCGTCCTACGAGCAGTACTTC. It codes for CASSRSGQASYEQYF.

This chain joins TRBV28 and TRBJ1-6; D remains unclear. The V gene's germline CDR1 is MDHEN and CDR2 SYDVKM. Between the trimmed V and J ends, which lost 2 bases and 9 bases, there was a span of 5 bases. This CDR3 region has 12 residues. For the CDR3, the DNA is TGTGCCAGCAGTTTAGGCCGTTCACCCCTCCACTTT. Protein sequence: CASSLGRSPLHF.

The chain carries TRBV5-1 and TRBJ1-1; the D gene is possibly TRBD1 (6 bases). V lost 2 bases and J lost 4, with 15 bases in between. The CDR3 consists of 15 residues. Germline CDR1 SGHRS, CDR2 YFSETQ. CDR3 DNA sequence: TGCGCCAGCAGCTTCGGGAAGGGGGTCGGCACTGAAGCTTTCTTT. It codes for CASSFGKGVGTEAFF.

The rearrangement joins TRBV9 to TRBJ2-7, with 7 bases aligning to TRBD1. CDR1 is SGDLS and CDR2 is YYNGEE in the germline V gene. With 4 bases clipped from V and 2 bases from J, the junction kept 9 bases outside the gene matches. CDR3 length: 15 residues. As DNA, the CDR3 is TGTGCCAGCAGCCCTCGACAGGGACCAACCTACGAGCAGTACTTC. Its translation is CASSPRQGPTYEQYF.

CDR3 coding DNA: TGTGCCAGCAGTCCCCCGGGTAGCGGGGACACCGGGGAGCTGTTTTTT. Amino acid sequence: CASSPPGSGDTGELFF. The chain links TRBV28 to TRBJ2-2, with 8 bases lining up with TRBD2. The germline gives CDR1 MDHEN, CDR2 SYDVKM. The CDR3 loop spans 16 amino acids. Trimming took 5 bases from V and 3 from J; bases not matched to a gene: 8.

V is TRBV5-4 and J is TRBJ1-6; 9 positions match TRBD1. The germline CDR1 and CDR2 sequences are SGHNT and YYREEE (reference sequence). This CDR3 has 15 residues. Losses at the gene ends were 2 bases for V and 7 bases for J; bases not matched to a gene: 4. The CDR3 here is CASSFSGQGNSPLHF. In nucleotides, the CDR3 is TGTGCCAGCAGCTTCTCCGGACAGGGGAATTCACCCCTCCACTTT. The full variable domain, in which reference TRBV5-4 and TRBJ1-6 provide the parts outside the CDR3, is ETGVTQSPTHLIKTRGQQVTLRCSSQSGHNTVSWYQQALGQGPQFIFQYYREEENGRGNFPPRFSGLQFPNYSSELNVNALELDDSALYLCASSFSGQGNSPLHFGNGTRLTVT.

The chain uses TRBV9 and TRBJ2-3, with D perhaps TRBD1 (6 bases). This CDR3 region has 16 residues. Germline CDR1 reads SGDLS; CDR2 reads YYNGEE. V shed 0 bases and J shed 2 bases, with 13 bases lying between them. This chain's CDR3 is CASSVGGQGHTDTQYF. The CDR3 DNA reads TGTGCCAGCAGCGTAGGTGGGCAGGGACACACAGATACGCAGTATTTT.

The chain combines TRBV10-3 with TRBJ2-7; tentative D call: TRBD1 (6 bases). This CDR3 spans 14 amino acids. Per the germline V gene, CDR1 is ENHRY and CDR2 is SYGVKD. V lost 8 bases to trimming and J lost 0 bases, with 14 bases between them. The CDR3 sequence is CAILRDKGSYEQYF. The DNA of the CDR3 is TGTGCCATCCTCAGGGACAAGGGCTCCTACGAGCAGTACTTC.

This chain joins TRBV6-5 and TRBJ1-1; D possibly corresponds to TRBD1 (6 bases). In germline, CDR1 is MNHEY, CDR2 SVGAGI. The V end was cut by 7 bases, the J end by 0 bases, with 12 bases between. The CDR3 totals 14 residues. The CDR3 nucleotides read TGTGCCAGCATGGGACACCCATTGAACACTGAAGCTTTCTTT. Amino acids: CASMGHPLNTEAFF.

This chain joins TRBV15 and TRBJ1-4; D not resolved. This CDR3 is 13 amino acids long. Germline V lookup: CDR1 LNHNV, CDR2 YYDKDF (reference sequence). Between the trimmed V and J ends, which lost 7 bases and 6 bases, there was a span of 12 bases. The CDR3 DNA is TGTGCCACCACCACGTCCGGGGATGAAAAACTGTTTTTT. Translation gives CATTTSGDEKLFF.

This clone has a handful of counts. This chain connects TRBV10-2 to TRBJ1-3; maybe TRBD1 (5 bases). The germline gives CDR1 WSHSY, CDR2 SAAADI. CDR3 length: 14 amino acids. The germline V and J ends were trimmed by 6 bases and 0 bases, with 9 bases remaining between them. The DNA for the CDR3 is TGCGCCAGCAGAAACCAGGGCTCTGGAAACACCATATATTTT. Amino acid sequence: CASRNQGSGNTIYF.

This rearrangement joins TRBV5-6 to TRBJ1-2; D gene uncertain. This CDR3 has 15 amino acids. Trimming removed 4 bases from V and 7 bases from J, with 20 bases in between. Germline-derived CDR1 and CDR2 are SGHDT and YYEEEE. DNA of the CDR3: TGTGCCAGCAGCCTGGGGTTGGGCAGCCTTCCTGGCTACACCTTC. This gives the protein CASSLGLGSLPGYTF.

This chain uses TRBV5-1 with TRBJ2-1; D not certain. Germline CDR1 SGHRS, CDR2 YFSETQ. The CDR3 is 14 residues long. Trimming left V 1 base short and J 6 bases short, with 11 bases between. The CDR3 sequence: CASSLTPTSNEQFF. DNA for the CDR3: TGCGCCAGCAGCTTGACCCCGACGAGCAATGAGCAGTTCTTC.

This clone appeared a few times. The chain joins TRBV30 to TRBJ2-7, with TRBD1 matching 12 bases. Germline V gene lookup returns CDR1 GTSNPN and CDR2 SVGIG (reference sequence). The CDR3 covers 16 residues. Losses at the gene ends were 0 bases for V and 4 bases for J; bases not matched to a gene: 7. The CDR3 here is CAWSVGGTGGWYEQYF. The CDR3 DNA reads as TGTGCCTGGAGTGTAGGCGGGACAGGGGGCTGGTACGAGCAGTACTTC.

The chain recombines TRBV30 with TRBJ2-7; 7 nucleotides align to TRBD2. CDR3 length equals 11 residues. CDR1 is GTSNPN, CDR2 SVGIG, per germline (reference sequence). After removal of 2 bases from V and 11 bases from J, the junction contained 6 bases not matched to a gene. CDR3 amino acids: CAWSHREGKYF. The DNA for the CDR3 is TGTGCCTGGAGTCATAGGGAGGGGAAGTACTTC.

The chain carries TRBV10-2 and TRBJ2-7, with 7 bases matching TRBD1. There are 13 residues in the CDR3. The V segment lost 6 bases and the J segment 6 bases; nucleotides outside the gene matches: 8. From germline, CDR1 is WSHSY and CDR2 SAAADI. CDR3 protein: CASRWQGEGEQYF. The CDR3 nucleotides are TGCGCCAGCAGATGGCAGGGGGAAGGCGAGCAGTACTTC.

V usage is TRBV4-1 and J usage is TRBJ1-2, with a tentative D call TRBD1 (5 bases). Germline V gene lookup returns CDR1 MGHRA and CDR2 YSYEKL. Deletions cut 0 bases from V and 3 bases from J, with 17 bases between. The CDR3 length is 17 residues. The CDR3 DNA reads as TGCGCCAGCAGCCAAGATGATAGTAGGGGAAGCTACTATGGCTACACCTTC. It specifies CASSQDDSRGSYYGYTF.